This paragraph covers one T cell receptor beta chain sequence. This entry is derived from a study of OX40 agonist ivuxolimab in advanced cancers. Study at large: Every 2 weeks, patients received ivuxolimab intravenously, dosed at 0.01 to 10 mg/kg. A history of anti-PD-1, anti-PD-L1 or anti-CTLA-4 therapy was acceptable, and more than 30% had some. Two patients with cutaneous melanoma and one with hepatocellular carcinoma, three in total, showed partial responses.

The data were produced by immunoSEQ multiplex PCR, yet TCRdb's version contains in-frame clones alone and is incomplete. Among about 15,000 clones listed, over 80% were seen once. The CDR3 length is 14 residues. Trimming cost V 5 bases and J 5 bases; bases outside gene matches: 7. The germline V gene encodes CDR1 SEHNR and CDR2 FQNEAQ (reference sequence). This specimen was CD4+ or CD8+ T cells sorted from blood, taken in a trial of the OX40 agonist ivuxolimab. V is TRBV7-9 and J is TRBJ2-3, with TRBD1 matching over 7 bases. This TCR was sampled from an adult with an advanced solid tumor such as melanoma, head and neck, liver or kidney cancer. The CDR3 here is CASSLQTGLDTQYF. The CDR3 DNA follows: TGTGCCAGCAGCCTCCAGACAGGGTTAGATACGCAGTATTTT.